This entry lists 5 T cell receptor beta chains sequenced from one sample in a study of blood T cell repertoires in COVID-19 (dated by TCRdb to the early 2020s). The library was made by the immunoSEQ multiplex PCR assay. The source is immuneACCESS, and TCRdb retained only in-frame sequences with V and J called. Part of the clones is not carried over; for the studies checked, unresolved V genes explain less than half of this, and the remainder is unexplained. The sample profile shows roughly 330,000 clones; approximately 88% of them were found once. In total, the top ten clones hold around 5% of the sample. The sequencing sample was made of PBMCs or T cells enriched from blood (not recorded which). These receptors were collected from a man under 40 who had recovered from COVID-19.

The chain couples TRBV3-1 (or the pseudogene TRBV3-2) to TRBJ2-1; 7 bases agree with TRBD1. V lost 4 bases, J lost 8 bases, and 17 bases stayed unmatched. Germline V gives CDR1 LGHDT, CDR2 YNNKEL (reference sequence). This CDR3 is 17 amino acids long. The CDR3 DNA sequence: TGTGCCAGCAGCCGAAACCCATTGACAGGGAGAGGATATGAGCAGTTCTTC. Translation: CASSRNPLTGRGYEQFF.

The chain carries TRBV7-9 and TRBJ2-7; D is unclear. CDR1 SEHNR and CDR2 FQNEAQ come from the germline V gene (reference sequence). Between the trimmed V and J ends, which lost 2 bases and 3 bases, there was a span of 5 bases. The CDR3 contains 12 residues. CDR3 coding DNA: TGTGCCAGCAGCTTATCCCGCTACGAGCAGTACTTC. Translation: CASSLSRYEQYF.

This chain connects TRBV3-1 (or the pseudogene TRBV3-2) to TRBJ2-1, with a possible D match to TRBD1 (6 bases). V was cut by 2 bases and J by 0 bases, with 17 bases left in between. CDR1 LGHDT and CDR2 YNNKEL come from the germline V gene (reference sequence). The CDR3 spans 18 residues. CDR3 DNA sequence: TGTGCCAGCAGCCAACTTGTATGGGGGCCTGGCTCCTACAATGAGCAGTTCTTC. This codes for CASSQLVWGPGSYNEQFF.

The chain combines TRBV4-2 with TRBJ2-3; D is perhaps TRBD2 (5 bases). V was shortened by 1 base and J by 1 base, with 6 bases between the two germline ends. Germline CDR1 reads LGHNA; CDR2 reads YNFKEQ. The CDR3 covers 14 residues. The CDR3 here is CASSQGSGTDTQYF. The CDR3, as DNA: TGTGCCAGCAGCCAAGGTAGCGGCACAGATACGCAGTATTTT.

This chain uses TRBV9 with TRBJ2-3, with D tentatively TRBD1 (6 bases). V lost 0 bases and J lost 0, with 11 bases in between. Germline V gene lookup returns CDR1 SGDLS and CDR2 YYNGEE. The CDR3 extends over 16 amino acids. The CDR3 nucleotides are TGTGCCAGCAGCGTAGGAGCAGGGGCTAGCACAGATACGCAGTATTTT. Amino acid sequence: CASSVGAGASTDTQYF. Full variable domain (rest looked up from reference TRBV9 and TRBJ2-3): DSGVTQTPKHLITATGQRVTLRCSPRSGDLSVYWYQQSLDQGLQFLIQYYNGEERAKGNILERFSAQQFPDLHSELNLSSLELGDSALYFCASSVGAGASTDTQYFGPGTRLTVL.